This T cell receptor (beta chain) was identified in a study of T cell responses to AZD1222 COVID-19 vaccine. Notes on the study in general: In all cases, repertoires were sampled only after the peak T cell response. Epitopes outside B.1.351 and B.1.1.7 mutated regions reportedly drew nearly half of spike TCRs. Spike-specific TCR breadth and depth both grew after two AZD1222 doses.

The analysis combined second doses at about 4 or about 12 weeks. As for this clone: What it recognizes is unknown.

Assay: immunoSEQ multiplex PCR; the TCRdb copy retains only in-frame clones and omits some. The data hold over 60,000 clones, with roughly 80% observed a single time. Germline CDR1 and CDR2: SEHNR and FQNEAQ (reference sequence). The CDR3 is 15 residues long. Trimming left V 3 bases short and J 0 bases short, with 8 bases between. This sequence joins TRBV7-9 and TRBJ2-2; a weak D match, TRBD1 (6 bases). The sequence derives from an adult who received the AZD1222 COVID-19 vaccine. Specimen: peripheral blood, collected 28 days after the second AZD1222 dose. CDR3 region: CASSFGQTNTGELFF. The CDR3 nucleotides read TGTGCCAGCAGCTTCGGACAGACGAACACCGGGGAGCTGTTTTTT.